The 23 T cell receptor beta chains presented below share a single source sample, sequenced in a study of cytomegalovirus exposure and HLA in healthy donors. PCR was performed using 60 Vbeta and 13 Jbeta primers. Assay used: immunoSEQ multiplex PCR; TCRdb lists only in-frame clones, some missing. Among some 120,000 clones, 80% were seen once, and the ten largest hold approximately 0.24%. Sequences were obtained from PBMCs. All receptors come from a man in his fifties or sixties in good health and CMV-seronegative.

CDR3 in amino acids: CASSYDRSLMNTEAFF. The CDR3 DNA sequence: TGTGCCAGCAGCTACGACAGGTCGCTCATGAACACTGAAGCTTTCTTT. The chain couples TRBV5-6 to TRBJ1-1; TRBD1 is a possible D gene (6 bases). This CDR3 has 16 residues. V shed 3 bases and J shed 0 bases, with 15 bases lying between them. In germline, CDR1 is SGHDT, CDR2 YYEEEE.

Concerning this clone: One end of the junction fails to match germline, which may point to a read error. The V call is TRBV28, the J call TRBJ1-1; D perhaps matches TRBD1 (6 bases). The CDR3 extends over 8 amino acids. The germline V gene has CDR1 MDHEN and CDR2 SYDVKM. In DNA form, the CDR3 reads TGTGCCAGGATGGGGGCGCTCTTT. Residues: CARMGALF. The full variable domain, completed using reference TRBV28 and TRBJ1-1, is DVKVTQSSRYLVKRTGEKVFLECVQDMDHENMFWYRQDPGLGLRLIYFSYDVKMKEKGDIPEGYSVSREKKERFSLILESASTNQTSMYLCARMGALFGQGTRLTVV.

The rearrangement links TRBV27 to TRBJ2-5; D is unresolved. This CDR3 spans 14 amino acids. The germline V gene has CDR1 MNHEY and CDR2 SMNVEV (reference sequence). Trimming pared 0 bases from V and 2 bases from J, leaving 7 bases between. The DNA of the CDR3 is TGTGCCAGCAGTTTATCGAGGAATCAAGAGACCCAGTACTTC. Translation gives CASSLSRNQETQYF.

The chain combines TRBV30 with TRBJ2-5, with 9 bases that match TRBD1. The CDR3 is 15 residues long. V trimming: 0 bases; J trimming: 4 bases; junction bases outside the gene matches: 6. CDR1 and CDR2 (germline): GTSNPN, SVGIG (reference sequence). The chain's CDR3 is CAWSVAGQGGETQYF. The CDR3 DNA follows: TGTGCCTGGAGTGTAGCGGGACAGGGAGGAGAGACCCAGTACTTC.

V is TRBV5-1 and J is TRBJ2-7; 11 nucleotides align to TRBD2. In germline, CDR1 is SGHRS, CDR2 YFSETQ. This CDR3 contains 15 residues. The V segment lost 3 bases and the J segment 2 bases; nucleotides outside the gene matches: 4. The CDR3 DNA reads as TGCGCCAGCAGCTGGACTAGCGGGCTTACCTACGAGCAGTACTTC. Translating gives CASSWTSGLTYEQYF.

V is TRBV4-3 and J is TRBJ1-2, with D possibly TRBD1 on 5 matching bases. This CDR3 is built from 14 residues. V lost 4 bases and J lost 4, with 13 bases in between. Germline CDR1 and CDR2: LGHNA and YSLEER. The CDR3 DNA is TGCGCCAGCAGCCCCTCGGGGGAACCCTATGGCTACACCTTC. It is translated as CASSPSGEPYGYTF.

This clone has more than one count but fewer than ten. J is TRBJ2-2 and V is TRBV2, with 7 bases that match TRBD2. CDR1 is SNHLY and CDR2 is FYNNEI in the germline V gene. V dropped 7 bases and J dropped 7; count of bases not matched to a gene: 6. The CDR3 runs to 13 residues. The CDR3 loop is CASMRELGGELFF. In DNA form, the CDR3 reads TGTGCCAGCATGCGGGAGCTCGGCGGGGAGCTGTTTTTT.

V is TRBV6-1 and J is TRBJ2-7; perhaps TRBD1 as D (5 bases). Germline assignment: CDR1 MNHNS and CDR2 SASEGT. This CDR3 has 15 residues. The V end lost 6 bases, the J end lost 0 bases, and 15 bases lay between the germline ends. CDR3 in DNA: TGTGCCAGCAGAAGGACACCGACAAGCTCCTACGAGCAGTACTTC. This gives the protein CASRRTPTSSYEQYF.

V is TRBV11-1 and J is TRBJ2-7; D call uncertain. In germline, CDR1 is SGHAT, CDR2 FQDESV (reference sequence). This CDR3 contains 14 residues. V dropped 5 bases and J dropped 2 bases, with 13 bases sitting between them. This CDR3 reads CASSLGLGAYEQYF. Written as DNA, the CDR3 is TGTGCCAGCAGCCTCGGCCTTGGAGCCTACGAGCAGTACTTC.

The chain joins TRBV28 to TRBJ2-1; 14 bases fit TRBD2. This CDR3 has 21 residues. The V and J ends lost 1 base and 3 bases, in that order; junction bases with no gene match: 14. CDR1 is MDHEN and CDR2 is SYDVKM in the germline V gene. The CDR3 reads CASSLLPGLAGARGSYNEQFF. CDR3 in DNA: TGTGCCAGCAGTTTATTGCCGGGACTAGCGGGAGCACGGGGGAGCTACAATGAGCAGTTCTTC.

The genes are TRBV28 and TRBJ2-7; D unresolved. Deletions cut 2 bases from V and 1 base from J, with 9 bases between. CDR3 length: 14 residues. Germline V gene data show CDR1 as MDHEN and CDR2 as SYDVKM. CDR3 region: CASSLMQFSYEQYF. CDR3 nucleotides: TGTGCCAGCAGTTTAATGCAGTTTTCCTACGAGCAGTACTTC.

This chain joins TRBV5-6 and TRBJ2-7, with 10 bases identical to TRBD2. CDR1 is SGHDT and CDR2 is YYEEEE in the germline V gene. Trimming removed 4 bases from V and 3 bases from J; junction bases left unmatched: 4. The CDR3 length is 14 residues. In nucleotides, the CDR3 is TGTGCCAGCAGCCTGGGACTAGCGCGCTACGAGCAGTACTTC. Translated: CASSLGLARYEQYF.

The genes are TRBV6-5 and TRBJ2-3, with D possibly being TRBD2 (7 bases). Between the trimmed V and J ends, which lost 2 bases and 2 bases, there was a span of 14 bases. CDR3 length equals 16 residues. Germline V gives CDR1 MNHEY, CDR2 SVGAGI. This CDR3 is CASSYNGGLVTDTQYF. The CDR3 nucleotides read TGTGCCAGCAGTTACAACGGGGGGCTTGTCACAGATACGCAGTATTTT.

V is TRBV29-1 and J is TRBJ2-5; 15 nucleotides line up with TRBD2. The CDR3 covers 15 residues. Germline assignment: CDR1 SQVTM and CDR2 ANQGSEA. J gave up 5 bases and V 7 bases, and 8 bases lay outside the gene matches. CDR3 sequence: CSAVRTSGGAETQYF. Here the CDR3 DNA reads TGCAGCGCTGTCAGGACTAGCGGGGGGGCGGAGACCCAGTACTTC.

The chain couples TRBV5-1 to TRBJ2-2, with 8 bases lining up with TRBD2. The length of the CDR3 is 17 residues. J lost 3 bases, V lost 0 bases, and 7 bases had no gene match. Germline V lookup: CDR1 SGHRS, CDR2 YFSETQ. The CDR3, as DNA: TGCGCCAGCAGCTTGGGGCCCGGGACTAGTTACACCGGGGAGCTGTTTTTT. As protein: CASSLGPGTSYTGELFF.

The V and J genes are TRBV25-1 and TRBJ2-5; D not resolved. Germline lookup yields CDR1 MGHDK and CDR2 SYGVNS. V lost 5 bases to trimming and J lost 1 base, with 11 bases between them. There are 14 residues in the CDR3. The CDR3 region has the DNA TGTGCCAGCAGTTCCCCCGGGTCCCAAGAGACCCAGTACTTC. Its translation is CASSSPGSQETQYF.

As DNA, the CDR3 is TGTGCCAGCAGCTTACAACCTAGCGCATTCTACGAGCAGTACTTC. It encodes CASSLQPSAFYEQYF. The chain has TRBV7-2 and TRBJ2-7, with D possibly matching TRBD2 (6 bases). The germline V and J ends were trimmed by 2 bases and 3 bases, with 14 bases remaining between them. The V gene's germline CDR1 is SGHTA and CDR2 FQGNSA. This CDR3 spans 15 amino acids.

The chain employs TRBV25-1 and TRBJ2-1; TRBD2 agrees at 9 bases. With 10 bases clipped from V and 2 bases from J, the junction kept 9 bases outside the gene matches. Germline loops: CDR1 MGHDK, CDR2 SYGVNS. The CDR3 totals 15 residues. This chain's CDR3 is CATQVAGVPYNEQFF. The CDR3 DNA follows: TGTGCCACACAAGTAGCGGGAGTCCCCTACAATGAGCAGTTCTTC.

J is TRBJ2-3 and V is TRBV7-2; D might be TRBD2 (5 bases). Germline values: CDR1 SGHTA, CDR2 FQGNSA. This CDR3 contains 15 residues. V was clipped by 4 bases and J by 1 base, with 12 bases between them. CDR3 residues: CASSSPGLGTDTQYF. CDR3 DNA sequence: TGTGCCAGCAGCTCCCCGGGGTTAGGCACAGATACGCAGTATTTT.

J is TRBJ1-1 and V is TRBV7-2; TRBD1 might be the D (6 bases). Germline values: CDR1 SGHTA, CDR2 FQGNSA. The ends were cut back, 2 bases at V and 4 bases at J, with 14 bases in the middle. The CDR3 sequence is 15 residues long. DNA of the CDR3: TGTGCCAGCAGCTTACTCAGGGGTCTGAGCACTGAAGCTTTCTTT. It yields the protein CASSLLRGLSTEAFF. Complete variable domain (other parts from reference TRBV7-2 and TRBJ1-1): GAGVSQSPSNKVTEKGKDVELRCDPISGHTALYWYRQSLGQGLEFLIYFQGNSAPDKSGLPSDRFSAERTGGSVSTLTIQRTQQEDSAVYLCASSLLRGLSTEAFFGQGTRLTVV.

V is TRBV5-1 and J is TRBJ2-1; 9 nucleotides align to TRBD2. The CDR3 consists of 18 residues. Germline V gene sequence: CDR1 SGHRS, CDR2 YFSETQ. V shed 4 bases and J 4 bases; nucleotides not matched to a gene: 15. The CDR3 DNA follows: TGCGCCAGCAGCCAGTATTTTACTAGCGGGCCCCCTTACAATGAGCAGTTCTTC. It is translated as CASSQYFTSGPPYNEQFF. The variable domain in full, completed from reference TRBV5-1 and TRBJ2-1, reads KAGVTQTPRYLIKTRGQQVTLSCSPISGHRSVSWYQQTPGQGLQFLFEYFSETQRNKGNFPGRFSGRQFSNSRSEMNVSTLELGDSALYLCASSQYFTSGPPYNEQFFGPGTRLTVL.

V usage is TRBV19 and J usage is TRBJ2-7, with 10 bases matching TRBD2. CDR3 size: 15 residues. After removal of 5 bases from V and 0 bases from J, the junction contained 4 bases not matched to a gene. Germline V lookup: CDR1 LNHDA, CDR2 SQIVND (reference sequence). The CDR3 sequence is CASSSPSGGSYEQYF. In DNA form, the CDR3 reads TGTGCCAGTAGTTCTCCTAGCGGGGGCTCCTACGAGCAGTACTTC.

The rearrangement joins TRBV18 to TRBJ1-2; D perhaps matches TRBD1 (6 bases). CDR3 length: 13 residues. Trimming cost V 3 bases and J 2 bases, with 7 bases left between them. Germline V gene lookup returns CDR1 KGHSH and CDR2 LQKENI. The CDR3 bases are TGTGCCAGCTCACCCGGACAGAACTATGGCTACACCTTC. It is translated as CASSPGQNYGYTF.